The rows below give T cell receptor beta chains drawn from one sample of a study of vaccination effects on CD4 cells after COVID-19. The antigens of these receptors remain unknown. Measured with immunoSEQ multiplex PCR; TCRdb has only the in-frame clones, and not every one. The sample has tens of thousands of clones; roughly 81% are singletons. Material: CD4+ T cells from PBMCs cultured without peptide, obtained after COVID-19 vaccination. Receptor source: a human donor who received a COVID-19 vaccine. CDR3s include the opening cysteine and the closing phenylalanine or tryptophan. A D gene is named only where the DNA matches it firmly. Size values are once, few and many counts, or a class for expanded clones, and some rows have none.

j_call,clone_size,d_call,v_call,cdr3_aa,cdr3_nt
TRBJ2-7,-,-,TRBV7-2,CASSRWGREQYF,TGTGCCAGCAGCCGTTGGGGCCGCGAGCAGTACTTC
TRBJ2-7,-,-,TRBV7-9,CASSLVWAQGHYEQYF,TGTGCCAGCAGCTTAGTATGGGCCCAGGGACACTACGAGCAGTACTTC
TRBJ1-3,few,-,TRBV5-1,CASSPTHRTSGNTIYF,TGCGCCAGCAGCCCAACTCACAGAACCTCTGGAAACACCATATATTTT
TRBJ1-5,-,TRBD1,TRBV6-5,CASSGRGTQPQHF,TGTGCCAGCTCGGGCAGGGGGACTCAGCCCCAGCATTTT
TRBJ1-4,few,-,TRBV5-4,CASSLVGSREKLFF,TGTGCCAGCAGCTTGGTAGGCTCCCGGGAAAAACTGTTTTTT
TRBJ2-5,-,-,TRBV7-7,CASSSGRVYQETQYF,TGTGCTAGCAGCTCGGGCAGGGTCTACCAAGAGACCCAGTACTTC
TRBJ1-5,-,-,TRBV28,CASSWATDQPQHF,TGTGCCAGCAGTTGGGCCACGGATCAGCCCCAGCATTTT
TRBJ1-2,-,-,TRBV5-4,CASSGGGGDYGYTF,TGTGCCAGCAGCGGGGGAGGAGGGGACTATGGCTACACCTTC
TRBJ2-1,-,TRBD2,TRBV29-1,CSVGPSGGVGSYNEQFF,TGCAGCGTTGGTCCTAGCGGGGGGGTAGGTTCCTACAATGAGCAGTTCTTC
TRBJ2-3,once,-,TRBV5-1,CASSSGRGGSTDTQYF,TGCGCCAGCAGCTCCGGCAGGGGGGGGAGCACAGATACGCAGTATTTT
TRBJ2-5,-,TRBD2,TRBV5-1,CASSFGGGGSQGTQYF,TGCGCCAGCAGCTTCGGCGGCGGGGGATCCCAGGGGACCCAGTACTTC
TRBJ2-3,-,TRBD1,TRBV5-1,CASSLQGGQGRTDTQYF,TGCGCCAGCAGCTTACAAGGGGGACAGGGTAGGACAGATACGCAGTATTTT
TRBJ1-5,-,TRBD1,TRBV7-2,CASSEQGRVTNQPQHF,TGTGCCAGCAGCGAACAGGGGAGGGTAACAAATCAGCCCCAGCATTTT
TRBJ2-3,-,-,TRBV3-1/TRBV3-2,CASSNGVRTDTQYF,TGTGCCAGCAGCAACGGTGTCCGTACAGATACGCAGTATTTT
TRBJ1-2,-,TRBD1,TRBV7-9,CASSAPGQGENGYTF,TGTGCCAGCAGCGCACCCGGACAGGGGGAGAATGGCTACACCTTC
TRBJ2-1,-,-,TRBV5-1,CASSLDRPRIGYEQFF,TGCGCCAGCAGCTTGGATCGGCCCAGGATTGGCTATGAGCAGTTCTTC
TRBJ2-2,-,TRBD2,TRBV3-1/TRBV3-2,CASSPPTSGNTGELFF,TGTGCCAGCAGCCCTCCGACTAGCGGGAACACCGGGGAGCTGTTTTTT
TRBJ2-7,-,TRBD1,TRBV24-1,CATSAPGTGGYEQYF,TGTGCCACCAGTGCTCCCGGGACAGGAGGTTACGAGCAGTACTTC
TRBJ1-4,few,TRBD1,TRBV27,CASSFDRVAEKLFF,TGTGCCAGCAGTTTTGACAGGGTTGCGGAAAAACTGTTTTTT
TRBJ1-6,-,-,TRBV15,CATSRINNSPLHF,TGTGCCACCAGCAGGATTAATAATTCACCCCTCCACTTT
TRBJ1-2,-,-,TRBV25-1,CASSGGYGYTF,TGTGCCAGCAGTGGGGGCTATGGCTACACCTTC
TRBJ2-7,-,-,TRBV24-1,CATSDLTSAKQYF,TGTGCCACCAGTGATTTGACCTCGGCTAAGCAGTACTTC
TRBJ2-2,-,-,TRBV4-1,CASSQDPGLKNGELFF,TGCGCCAGCAGCCAAGATCCGGGCCTGAAAAACGGGGAGCTGTTTTTT
TRBJ2-7,-,TRBD1,TRBV5-1,CASSFEPGGYEQYF,TGCGCCAGCAGCTTCGAGCCAGGGGGCTACGAGCAGTACTTC
TRBJ2-1,-,-,TRBV10-3,CAISESRPAGSYNEQFF,TGTGCCATCAGTGAGTCACGACCCGCCGGCTCCTACAATGAGCAGTTCTTC
TRBJ2-7,-,-,TRBV20-1,CSASRTYEQYF,TGCAGTGCTAGTCGGACCTACGAGCAGTACTTC
TRBJ1-2,-,-,TRBV19,CASSAGPQRTGYTF,TGTGCCAGTAGTGCAGGCCCCCAGCGGACTGGCTACACCTTC
TRBJ2-3,-,-,TRBV6-5,CASTTMRGSTDTQYF,TGTGCCAGCACTACTATGAGGGGGAGCACAGATACGCAGTATTTT
TRBJ1-1,-,-,TRBV6-4,CASSLGPGTEAFF,TGTGCCAGCAGTTTAGGCCCGGGGACTGAAGCTTTCTTT
TRBJ1-5,medium-sized,TRBD1,TRBV28,CASSFLDRSNKPQHF,TGTGCCAGCAGTTTCCTGGACAGGTCAAATAAGCCCCAGCATTTT
TRBJ1-6,few,TRBD1,TRBV30,CACEGAQGSPLHF,TGTGCCTGCGAGGGGGCGCAGGGTTCACCCCTCCACTTT
TRBJ2-7,-,TRBD2,TRBV7-6,CASSPGLAASIYEQYF,TGTGCCAGCAGCCCGGGACTAGCGGCCTCTATTTACGAGCAGTACTTC
TRBJ2-3,-,-,TRBV4-2,CASSQDSSFGTDTQYF,TGTGCCAGCAGCCAAGATTCAAGTTTCGGCACAGATACGCAGTATTTT
TRBJ1-4,-,-,TRBV7-9,CASSLEVGATNEKLFF,TGTGCCAGCAGCTTAGAAGTCGGTGCAACTAATGAAAAACTGTTTTTT
TRBJ2-7,few,-,TRBV7-9,CASSSGVRDEQYF,TGTGCCAGCAGCTCAGGGGTGAGAGACGAGCAGTACTTC
TRBJ2-5,-,-,TRBV14,CASSQVGGSASETQYF,TGTGCCAGCAGCCAAGTGGGGGGCTCGGCATCAGAGACCCAGTACTTC
TRBJ1-5,-,TRBD1,TRBV19,CASSNPGTVVNQPQHF,TGTGCCAGTAGTAACCCCGGGACAGTCGTCAATCAGCCCCAGCATTTT
TRBJ2-7,-,TRBD2,TRBV11-2,CASSTGLAQYEQYF,TGTGCCAGCAGCACGGGACTAGCCCAGTACGAGCAGTACTTC
TRBJ1-1,-,-,TRBV7-2,CASSLRGGWTEAFF,TGTGCCAGCAGCTTAAGGGGGGGTTGGACTGAAGCTTTCTTT
TRBJ1-1,-,TRBD1,TRBV19,CASDNLSRRGRLNTEAFF,TGTGCCAGTGACAATCTATCCCGCAGGGGGCGATTGAACACTGAAGCTTTCTTT
TRBJ2-1,-,-,TRBV6-1,CASSAIGTGQQRNEQFF,TGTGCCAGCAGTGCAATTGGCACCGGACAGCAAAGGAATGAGCAGTTCTTC
TRBJ1-2,few,TRBD1,TRBV5-4,CASSRTGAYGYTF,TGTGCCAGCAGCAGGACAGGCGCCTATGGCTACACCTTC
TRBJ2-7,-,TRBD2,TRBV4-1,CASSQVPLAGYYEQYF,TGCGCCAGCAGCCAAGTTCCACTAGCGGGATACTACGAGCAGTACTTC
TRBJ1-6,-,TRBD1,TRBV27,CASSADRVNSPLHF,TGTGCCAGCAGTGCAGACAGGGTTAATTCACCCCTCCACTTT
TRBJ2-3,-,-,TRBV7-3,CASSSTSGTDTQYF,TGTGCCAGCAGCTCGACCTCTGGCACAGATACGCAGTATTTT
TRBJ1-1,-,-,TRBV18,CASSPFSGVTEAFF,TGTGCCAGCTCACCATTTAGTGGGGTGACTGAAGCTTTCTTT
TRBJ1-2,few,-,TRBV4-2,CASSQESLLSNYGYTF,TGTGCCAGCAGCCAAGAGTCCCTACTCAGTAACTATGGCTACACCTTC
TRBJ2-1,-,-,TRBV4-3,CASSQGQVKIDEQFF,TGCGCCAGCAGCCAAGGACAGGTAAAAATCGATGAGCAGTTCTTC
TRBJ2-1,-,-,TRBV3-1/TRBV3-2,CASSPQGVSDEQFF,TGTGCCAGCAGCCCCCAGGGTGTGAGCGATGAGCAGTTCTTC
TRBJ2-1,few,TRBD2,TRBV28,CASSLGPSGNEQFF,TGTGCCAGCAGTTTAGGGCCTAGCGGCAATGAGCAGTTCTTC
TRBJ1-1,-,-,TRBV7-2,CASSQNTGSPSEAFF,TGTGCCAGCAGCCAAAATACAGGGAGTCCCTCTGAAGCTTTCTTT
TRBJ2-7,once,TRBD1,TRBV7-2,CASSPGQAFREQYF,TGTGCCAGCAGCCCCGGACAGGCCTTTCGAGAGCAGTACTTC
TRBJ2-7,-,-,TRBV18,CASSPLASTTYEQYF,TGTGCCAGCTCACCACTTGCGAGCACCACCTACGAGCAGTACTTC
TRBJ1-5,few,-,TRBV6-1,CASSAPHRKGPYSNQPQHF,TGTGCCAGCAGTGCCCCACACAGGAAAGGGCCGTATAGCAATCAGCCCCAGCATTTT
TRBJ2-7,once,-,TRBV29-1,CSGASRTSFYYEQYF,TGCAGCGGGGCATCGCGCACTTCCTTCTACTACGAGCAGTACTTC
TRBJ2-1,once,-,TRBV7-9,CASSRLPGYNEQFF,TGTGCCAGCAGTCGTCTTCCTGGCTACAATGAGCAGTTCTTC
TRBJ1-5,-,-,TRBV7-2,CASSLVDGSNQPQHF,TGTGCCAGCAGCTTAGTTGACGGGAGCAATCAGCCCCAGCATTTT
TRBJ1-1,-,-,TRBV2,CASSGDASQAFF,TGTGCCAGCAGTGGCGACGCTAGTCAGGCTTTCTTT
TRBJ1-5,-,-,TRBV12-3/TRBV12-4,CASSLFPQPQHF,TGTGCCAGCAGTTTGTTTCCACAGCCCCAGCATTTT